Below are 23 T cell receptor beta chains sequenced from a single sample in a study of cytomegalovirus exposure and HLA in healthy donors. This PCR relied on a set of 60 Vbeta primers and 13 Jbeta primers. Some clones are missing from TCRdb's copy, which holds only in-frame ones; the method was immunoSEQ multiplex PCR. In the table there are about 260,000 clones, roughly two thirds of which are singletons. Sample: PBMCs. The receptors originated from a female donor in good health and CMV-seronegative.

This chain joins TRBV2 and TRBJ1-5, with 7 bases aligning to TRBD1. The CDR3 runs to 14 residues. V was pared by 5 bases and J by 7 bases, with 8 bases of the junction left unmatched. The germline V gene has CDR1 SNHLY and CDR2 FYNNEI. DNA for the CDR3: TGTGCCAGCAGTCTACAGGGGATGGGGCAGCCCCAGCATTTT. It is translated as CASSLQGMGQPQHF.

The chain employs TRBV2 and TRBJ2-7; D ambiguous. Trimming took 2 bases from V and 3 from J, leaving 5 bases between them. In germline, CDR1 is SNHLY, CDR2 FYNNEI. The CDR3 has 12 residues. CDR3 residues: CASSELNYEQYF. The CDR3 region has the DNA TGTGCCAGCAGTGAACTAAACTACGAGCAGTACTTC.

The chain is built from TRBV6-5 and TRBJ2-5; the D gene is possibly TRBD1 (5 bases). In germline, CDR1 is MNHEY, CDR2 SVGAGI. This CDR3 spans 11 amino acids. The V end was cut by 6 bases, the J end by 3 bases, with 5 bases between. This CDR3 is CASSREETQYF. The CDR3 region has the DNA TGTGCCAGCAGCAGGGAAGAGACCCAGTACTTC.

This chain joins TRBV7-2 and TRBJ2-7, with 8 bases that match TRBD2. This CDR3 comprises 15 residues. Trimming cost V 5 bases and J 6 bases; bases outside gene matches: 12. Germline V gene data show CDR1 as SGHTA and CDR2 as FQGNSA. CDR3 residues: CASSRPGLGVSEQYF. As DNA, the CDR3 is TGTGCCAGCAGCCGTCCGGGACTAGGGGTCTCCGAGCAGTACTTC.

Only a few counts were recorded for this clone. The chain employs TRBV15 and TRBJ2-2; perhaps TRBD2 as D (5 bases). The V gene's germline CDR1 is LNHNV and CDR2 YYDKDF (reference sequence). V was cut by 3 bases and J by 4 bases, with 12 bases left in between. CDR3 size: 15 residues. CDR3 in amino acids: CATSRKGVTTGELFF. CDR3 nucleotides: TGTGCCACCAGCAGGAAGGGAGTAACCACCGGGGAGCTGTTTTTT. The full variable domain, completed using reference TRBV15 and TRBJ2-2, is DAMVIQNPRYQVTQFGKPVTLSCSQTLNHNVMYWYQQKSSQAPKLLFHYYDKDFNNEADTPDNFQSRRPNTSFCFLDIRSPGLGDTAMYLCATSRKGVTTGELFFGEGSRLTVL.

The chain couples TRBV5-4 to TRBJ2-7; possibly TRBD2 for D (6 bases). Germline values: CDR1 SGHNT, CDR2 YYREEE (reference sequence). V was shortened by 4 bases and J by 3 bases, with 17 bases between the two germline ends. The CDR3 is made up of 15 amino acids. The DNA for the CDR3 is TGTGCCAGCAGCGGGCCCGGTAGCGGATTCTACGAGCAGTACTTC. Encoded protein: CASSGPGSGFYEQYF.

J is TRBJ2-7 and V is TRBV18, with no clear D. Trimming stripped 6 bases from V and 4 bases from J, with 10 bases between. Looked up from germline, CDR1 is KGHSH and CDR2 is LQKENI. The CDR3 has 12 residues. In DNA form, the CDR3 reads TGTGCCAGCTCCGGGTACCTTTACGAGCAGTACTTC. Protein: CASSGYLYEQYF.

The CDR3 loop is CASSLGGGSGSDTQYF. The DNA of the CDR3 is TGTGCCAGCAGCTTAGGAGGCGGGAGTGGTTCAGATACGCAGTATTTT. The chain has TRBV11-3 and TRBJ2-3; TRBD2 matches 7 bases. This CDR3 is 16 amino acids long. Germline V gene lookup returns CDR1 SGHNT and CDR2 YENEEA. Trimming cost V 1 base and J 4 bases; bases outside gene matches: 8.

This rearrangement joins TRBV9 to TRBJ2-5, with a tentative D call TRBD1 (6 bases). The assigned J gene may be wrong: the sequence end matches TRBJ2-7 better. Germline lookup yields CDR1 SGDLS and CDR2 YYNGEE. The CDR3 runs 17 residues. Here the CDR3 reads CASSGVTSGESSYEQYF. CDR3 bases: TGTGCCAGCAGCGGTGTAACCTCAGGGGAGTCTTCCTACGAGCAGTACTTC.

The table lists this clone with a few counts. The CDR3 sequence is CASSLSTGDEQYF. CDR3 DNA sequence: TGCGCCAGCAGCCTGAGTACAGGGGACGAGCAGTACTTC. The rearrangement joins TRBV5-1 to TRBJ2-7; 7 positions match TRBD1. The germline V gene encodes CDR1 SGHRS and CDR2 YFSETQ. Trimming took 4 bases from V and 5 from J; bases not matched to a gene: 6. The CDR3 has 13 residues.

This clone was found a few times. The chain recombines TRBV5-1 with TRBJ2-2, with TRBD1 matching over 9 bases. After removal of 3 bases from V and 3 bases from J, the junction contained 6 bases not matched to a gene. CDR1 and CDR2 from the germline V gene are SGHRS and YFSETQ. This CDR3 has 16 residues. In nucleotides, the CDR3 is TGCGCCAGCAGCTCTGGGACAGGGATGGACACCGGGGAGCTGTTTTTT. It translates to CASSSGTGMDTGELFF.

The chain links TRBV9 to TRBJ2-5, with 11 nucleotides matching TRBD2. This CDR3 spans 14 amino acids. Germline CDR1 and CDR2: SGDLS and YYNGEE. V gave up 7 bases and J gave up 0 bases; unmatched junction bases: 2. The CDR3 region has the DNA TGTGCCAGCGAGACTAGCGGGGACCAAGAGACCCAGTACTTC. Its protein is CASETSGDQETQYF.

V gene TRBV6-6 combines with J gene TRBJ1-2; D might be TRBD1 (5 bases). With 2 bases removed from V and 4 bases from J, the gap between germline ends came to 11 bases. CDR3 size: 14 residues. Germline V gene sequence: CDR1 MNHNY, CDR2 SVGAGI (reference sequence). The CDR3 sequence is CASSYPGTAYGYTF. CDR3 bases: TGTGCCAGCAGTTACCCTGGGACTGCCTATGGCTACACCTTC.

The chain employs TRBV7-3 and TRBJ2-1, with 8 positions matching TRBD2. Losses at the gene ends were 0 bases for V and 16 bases for J; bases not matched to a gene: 5. Germline V CDR1 and CDR2: SGHTA, FQGTGA. The CDR3 is 12 amino acids. CDR3 amino acids: CASSLTGTSIFF. CDR3 DNA sequence: TGTGCCAGCAGCTTAACAGGGACTAGTATTTTCTTC.

The rearrangement links TRBV30 to TRBJ1-1, with TRBD1 as a possible D gene (6 bases). The germline CDR1 and CDR2 sequences are GTSNPN and SVGIG (reference sequence). This CDR3 has 13 residues. V lost 3 bases and J 3 bases, leaving 11 bases between the germline ends. CDR3 sequence: CAWRDNRDTEAFF. CDR3 coding DNA: TGTGCCTGGAGGGATAACAGGGACACTGAAGCTTTCTTT.

The chain recombines TRBV9 with TRBJ2-2; D gene ambiguous. V gave up 4 bases and J gave up 8 bases, with 9 bases separating them. The germline gives CDR1 SGDLS, CDR2 YYNGEE. The CDR3 covers 12 residues. This CDR3 reads CASSLTKGELFF. Written as DNA, the CDR3 is TGTGCCAGCAGCCTCACTAAAGGGGAGCTGTTTTTT.

The chain carries TRBV30 and TRBJ1-1, with TRBD1 identical over 7 bases. The CDR3 consists of 13 residues. J lost 1 base, V lost 3 bases, and 2 bases had no gene match. Germline CDR1 reads GTSNPN; CDR2 reads SVGIG (reference sequence). CDR3 protein: CAWRHRGNTEAFF. The CDR3 DNA reads TGTGCCTGGAGGCACAGGGGGAACACTGAAGCTTTCTTT.

The rearrangement joins TRBV19 to TRBJ2-2; 11 nucleotides line up with TRBD2. Germline CDR1 is LNHDA and CDR2 is SQIVND (reference sequence). Trimming at V came to 11 bases and at J to 0 bases, leaving 17 bases not matched to a gene. This CDR3 is 19 amino acids long. CDR3 sequence reads: CAALGVPGLAAPNTGELFF. Here the CDR3 DNA reads TGTGCCGCGTTAGGGGTTCCGGGACTAGCGGCTCCGAACACCGGGGAGCTGTTTTTT.

CDR3 amino acids: CASRDTLTDTQYF. DNA of the CDR3: TGTGCCAGCAGGGACACCCTCACAGATACGCAGTATTTT. The rearrangement joins TRBV25-1 to TRBJ2-3; D perhaps matches TRBD1 (5 bases). The CDR3 length is 13 residues. Per the germline V gene, CDR1 is MGHDK and CDR2 is SYGVNS. V was trimmed by 6 bases and J by 2 bases, leaving 9 bases between them. Drawing the rest from reference TRBV25-1 and TRBJ2-3, the complete variable domain is EADIYQTPRYLVIGTGKKITLECSQTMGHDKMYWYQQDPGMELHLIHYSYGVNSTEKGDLSSESTVSRIRTEHFPLTLESARPSHTSQYLCASRDTLTDTQYFGPGTRLTVL.

The chain is built from TRBV6-1 and TRBJ1-6; TRBD1 matches 10 bases. The CDR3 has 14 amino acids. The junction had 6 bases not matched to a gene; V was cut back by 6 bases and J by 10 bases. The germline V gene encodes CDR1 MNHNS and CDR2 SASEGT. CDR3 DNA: TGTGCCAGCAGCTCCGGGACAGGGGAATCACCCCTCCACTTT. It codes for CASSSGTGESPLHF.

The chain uses TRBV12-5 and TRBJ2-3; D perhaps matches TRBD2 (5 bases). This CDR3 contains 15 residues. V lost 6 bases to trimming and J lost 5 bases, with 18 bases between them. The germline V gene encodes CDR1 LGHNT and CDR2 FRNRAP. DNA for the CDR3: TGTGCTAGTGGCAATCGGCGGGTAGTCGGAGATACGCAGTATTTT. Protein product: CASGNRRVVGDTQYF.

This clone was seen just once. The J gene is TRBJ2-7, the V gene TRBV25-1; a weak D match, TRBD2 (6 bases). The CDR3 has 16 residues. CDR1 is MGHDK and CDR2 is SYGVNS in the germline V gene. Trimming pared 3 bases from V and 5 bases from J, leaving 20 bases between. This CDR3 reads CASSDGGGSSINEQYF. Here the CDR3 DNA reads TGTGCCAGCAGTGACGGTGGGGGGAGCTCAATTAACGAGCAGTACTTC.

This clone was detected a few times. The rearrangement links TRBV6-1 to TRBJ2-7; 7 nucleotides match TRBD1. Trimming took 0 bases from V and 3 from J; bases not matched to a gene: 5. Per the germline V gene, CDR1 is MNHNS and CDR2 is SASEGT. CDR3 length: 15 residues. In DNA, the CDR3 is TGTGCCAGCAGTGAAGCCCTGACAGGGATCTACGAGCAGTACTTC. This sequence encodes CASSEALTGIYEQYF.